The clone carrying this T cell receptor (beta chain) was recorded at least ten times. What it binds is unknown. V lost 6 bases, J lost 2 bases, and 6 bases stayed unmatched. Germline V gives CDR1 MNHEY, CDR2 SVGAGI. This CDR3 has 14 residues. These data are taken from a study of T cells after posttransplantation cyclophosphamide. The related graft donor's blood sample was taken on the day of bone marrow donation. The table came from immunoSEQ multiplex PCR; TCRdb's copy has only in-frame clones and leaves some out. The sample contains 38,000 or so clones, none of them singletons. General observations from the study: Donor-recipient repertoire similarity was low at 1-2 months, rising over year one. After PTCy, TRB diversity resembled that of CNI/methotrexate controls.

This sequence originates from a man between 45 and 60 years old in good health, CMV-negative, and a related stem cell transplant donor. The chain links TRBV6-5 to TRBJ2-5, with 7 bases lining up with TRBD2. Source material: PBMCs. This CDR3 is CASRSGTTQETQYF. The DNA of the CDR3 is TGTGCCAGCAGGTCCGGGACTACACAAGAGACCCAGTACTTC.